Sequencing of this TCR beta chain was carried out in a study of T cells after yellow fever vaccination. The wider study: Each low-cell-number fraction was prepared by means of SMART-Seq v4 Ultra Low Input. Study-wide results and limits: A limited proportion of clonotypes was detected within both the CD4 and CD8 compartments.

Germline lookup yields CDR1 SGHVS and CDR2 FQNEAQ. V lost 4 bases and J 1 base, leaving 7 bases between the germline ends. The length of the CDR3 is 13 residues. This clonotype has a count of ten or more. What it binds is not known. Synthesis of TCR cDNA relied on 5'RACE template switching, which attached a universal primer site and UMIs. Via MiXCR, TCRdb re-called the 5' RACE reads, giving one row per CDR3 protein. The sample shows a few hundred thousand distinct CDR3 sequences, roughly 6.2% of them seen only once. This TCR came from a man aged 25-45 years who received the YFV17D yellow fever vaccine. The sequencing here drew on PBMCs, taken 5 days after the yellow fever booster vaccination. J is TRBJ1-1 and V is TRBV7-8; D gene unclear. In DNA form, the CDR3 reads TGTGCCAGCAGCTGGGGAAGGAACACTGAAGCTTTCTTT. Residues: CASSWGRNTEAFF.